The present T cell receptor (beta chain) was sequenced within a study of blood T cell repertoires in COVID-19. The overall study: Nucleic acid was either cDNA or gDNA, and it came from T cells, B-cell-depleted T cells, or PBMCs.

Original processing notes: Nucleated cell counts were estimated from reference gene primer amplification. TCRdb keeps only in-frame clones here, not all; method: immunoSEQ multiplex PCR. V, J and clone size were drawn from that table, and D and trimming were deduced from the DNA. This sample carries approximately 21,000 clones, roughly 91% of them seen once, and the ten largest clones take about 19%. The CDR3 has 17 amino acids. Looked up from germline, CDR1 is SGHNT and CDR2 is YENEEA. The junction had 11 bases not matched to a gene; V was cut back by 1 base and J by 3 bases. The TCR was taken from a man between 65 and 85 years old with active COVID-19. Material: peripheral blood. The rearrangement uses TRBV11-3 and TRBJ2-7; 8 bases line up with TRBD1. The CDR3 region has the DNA TGTGCCAGCAGCTTAGGTAGAGGGACAGGCCAGTTCTACGAGCAGTACTTC. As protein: CASSLGRGTGQFYEQYF.